This TCR beta chain was retrieved from a study of T cell responses to AZD1222 COVID-19 vaccine. Study observations and caveats: Spike regions recognized by vaccine-associated CD4 TCRs spanned the protein, led by 160-218 and 743-854.

Libraries were prepared by immunoSEQ multiplex PCR; TCRdb keeps only in-frame clonotypes and omits some of them. The data contain around 100,000 clones, 80% to 85% of them singletons. A note on this clone: Antigen specificity is unknown.

The specimen was peripheral blood, collected on day 0 of AZD1222 vaccination. This TCR was recovered from an adult in good health.

The CDR3 DNA reads as TGTGCCAGCAGCTTAGATCTAGGGGGCACTGAAGCTTTCTTT. Amino acids: CASSLDLGGTEAFF. The chain has TRBV7-8 and TRBJ1-1; perhaps TRBD1 as D (6 bases). V lost 1 base, J lost 4 bases, and 10 bases lay in between. This CDR3 has 14 amino acids. Looked up from germline, CDR1 is SGHVS and CDR2 is FQNEAQ.